This T cell receptor beta chain was recorded in a study of cytomegalovirus exposure and HLA in healthy donors. Study findings and constraints: Several of the most significant clusters were apparently associated with common viral pathogens in a later analysis. Later analysis identified 16,000 or so TCR beta sequences associated with HLA alleles, using a false discovery rate threshold of 0.05. Investigators reported about 160 TCR beta chains as tied to cytomegalovirus.

Regarding this clone: As yet, its antigen is unknown.

With 3 bases clipped from V and 6 bases from J, the junction kept 4 bases outside the gene matches. The CDR3 consists of 15 residues. CDR1 is SGHRS and CDR2 is YFSETQ in the germline V gene. The PCR was carried out with 60 Vbeta primers and 13 Jbeta primers. Profiled with immunoSEQ multiplex PCR; TCRdb holds only in-frame clones, not every one. The sample has around 210,000 clones, about 77% seen once. The chain is built from TRBV5-1 and TRBJ2-1, with 12 nucleotides matching TRBD2. The receptor was derived from a boy aged 5-17 years in good health and CMV-seronegative. The specimen sequenced was PBMCs. CDR3 nucleotide sequence: TGCGCCAGCAGCTCTAGCGGGGGGGCGCCCAATGAGCAGTTCTTC. Amino acids: CASSSSGGAPNEQFF.